This passage covers 18 T cell receptor beta chains from one sample sequenced in a study of Graves' ophthalmopathy and Graves' hyperthyroidism. RNA transcripts yielded amplified TCR beta CDR3 regions. The first-round RT-PCR employed HTBI primers together with the Qiagen OneStep RT-PCR kit. A multiplex PCR was then performed as the second round. TCRdb recomputed calls from the multiplex PCR reads with MiXCR, one row per CDR3 protein. The table records almost 750,000 distinct CDR3 sequences, approximately 40% of them present only once. The specimen sequenced was peripheral blood. The receptors stem from an adult man with Graves' ophthalmopathy.

This clonotype came up many times. The V call is TRBV7-9, the J call TRBJ2-7; D not certain. Trimming removed 5 bases from V and 3 bases from J, with 11 bases in between. The germline V gene encodes CDR1 SEHNR and CDR2 FQNEAQ (reference sequence). This CDR3 is built from 13 residues. CDR3 region: CASSGDGLYEQYF. The CDR3 nucleotides are TGTGCCAGCAGCGGAGACGGCCTCTACGAGCAGTACTTC. The full variable domain, rest sourced from reference TRBV7-9 and TRBJ2-7, is DTGVSQNPRHKITKRGQNVTFRCDPISEHNRLYWYRQTLGQGPEFLTYFQNEAQLEKSRLLSDRFSAERPKGSFSTLEIQRTEQGDSAMYLCASSGDGLYEQYFGPGTRLTVT.

To note about this clonotype: A junction end diverges from the germline sequence, so it may reflect a read error. The J gene is TRBJ1-2, the V gene TRBV25-1, with D maybe TRBD1 (5 bases). The CDR3 has 17 amino acids. The germline gives CDR1 MGHDK, CDR2 SYGVNS. CDR3 coding DNA: TGTGCCAGCAGCTCTCATTATCGGGACCAAGTTAACTATGGCAACACCTTC. Translation gives CASSSHYRDQVNYGNTF.

This clonotype was detected only once. The V gene is TRBV18, the J gene TRBJ1-2, with 10 positions matching TRBD1. The CDR3 is made up of 15 amino acids. Germline trimming cut 3 bases from V and 6 bases from J; bases unmatched to any gene: 7. Germline V CDR1 and CDR2: KGHSH, LQKENI. The CDR3 sequence: CASSPRDRGSDGYTF. The CDR3, as DNA: TGTGCCAGCTCACCCCGGGACAGGGGTTCCGATGGCTACACCTTC.

In its sample, this clonotype was seen once. The CDR3 region has the DNA TGCAGTGCTAGAAGAACAGGGTCGGGCGAGCAGTACTTC. Translation: CSARRTGSGEQYF. J is TRBJ2-7 and V is TRBV20-1; a weak D match, TRBD1 (6 bases). CDR3 length: 13 residues. From germline, CDR1 is DFQATT and CDR2 SNEGSKA (reference sequence). V lost 2 bases and J 6 bases, leaving 14 bases between the germline ends.

The chain combines TRBV7-9 with TRBJ2-3; unclear D gene. The CDR3 is 13 residues long. V lost 2 bases, J lost 5 bases, and 8 bases lay in between. CDR1 SEHNR and CDR2 FQNEAQ come from the germline V gene (reference sequence). The CDR3 loop is CASSLRPVDTQYF. Written as DNA, the CDR3 is TGTGCCAGCAGCTTACGTCCAGTAGATACGCAGTATTTT.

The chain joins TRBV25-1 to TRBJ2-2; D not resolved. Germline lookup yields CDR1 MGHDK and CDR2 SYGVNS. V was clipped by 2 bases and J by 5 bases, with 6 bases between them. The CDR3 length is 13 residues. CDR3 sequence: CASSEMETGELFF. The DNA for the CDR3 is TGTGCCAGCAGTGAAATGGAGACCGGGGAGCTGTTTTTT. Full variable domain (rest looked up from reference TRBV25-1 and TRBJ2-2): EADIYQTPRYLVIGTGKKITLECSQTMGHDKMYWYQQDPGMELHLIHYSYGVNSTEKGDLSSESTVSRIRTEHFPLTLESARPSHTSQYLCASSEMETGELFFGEGSRLTVL.

This chain connects TRBV2 to TRBJ1-1, with 8 bases matching TRBD1. Trimming cost V 6 bases and J 6 bases; bases outside gene matches: 9. This CDR3 has 14 residues. Per germline, CDR1 SNHLY and CDR2 FYNNEI. CDR3 region: CASRLTGVYAEAFF. For the CDR3, the DNA is TGTGCCAGCAGATTGACAGGGGTGTACGCTGAAGCTTTCTTT.

The chain has TRBV2 and TRBJ1-5, with D unclear. The germline V gene has CDR1 SNHLY and CDR2 FYNNEI. This CDR3 has 15 amino acids. Trimming removed 6 bases at V and 4 bases at J, with 16 bases between. The CDR3: CASSQDVTRNQPQHF. CDR3 nucleotide sequence: TGTGCCAGCAGCCAAGATGTGACCCGTAATCAGCCCCAGCATTTT.

As concerns this clonotype: A much larger clone differs from this one at a single base, so this may be a read error. The rearrangement joins TRBV29-1 to TRBJ1-1; D possibly corresponds to TRBD1 (6 bases). Germline-derived CDR1 and CDR2 are SQVTM and ANQGSEA. The CDR3 has 11 amino acids. CDR3 coding DNA: TGCAGCGTCCACCGGGACACTGAAGCTCTCTTT. This sequence encodes CSVHRDTEALF.

This clonotype has more than one count but fewer than ten. The rearrangement joins TRBV20-1 to TRBJ2-5; the match to TRBD1 covers 7 bases. The ends lost 5 bases at V and 2 bases at J; junction bases unmatched: 5. The CDR3 runs to 13 residues. Looked up from germline, CDR1 is DFQATT and CDR2 is SNEGSKA (reference sequence). CDR3 nucleotide sequence: TGCAGTGCTGATTGGGGACAGCAAGAGACCCAGTACTTC. Residues: CSADWGQQETQYF.

This clonotype has only a few counts. This chain connects TRBV7-9 to TRBJ1-5, with TRBD1 as a possible D gene (6 bases). V lost 3 bases, J lost 6 bases, and 12 bases lay in between. The germline gives CDR1 SEHNR, CDR2 FQNEAQ (reference sequence). The CDR3 runs 14 residues. CDR3 loop: CASSLGARGQPQHF. The CDR3 DNA reads as TGTGCCAGCAGCTTGGGGGCGCGGGGTCAGCCCCAGCATTTT.

The chain is built from TRBV7-2 and TRBJ2-5, with a possible D match to TRBD2 (5 bases). V lost 1 base, J lost 0 bases, and 15 bases lay in between. Germline-derived CDR1 and CDR2 are SGHTA and FQGNSA. The CDR3 is 17 amino acids. The CDR3 loop reads CASSLDVGGRYQETQYF. The CDR3 coding sequence is TGTGCCAGCAGCTTAGACGTCGGCGGGCGGTACCAAGAGACCCAGTACTTC.

The chain combines TRBV7-8 with TRBJ2-6; D not resolved. Germline V gives CDR1 SGHVS, CDR2 FQNEAQ. This CDR3 is built from 13 residues. The ends were cut back, 3 bases at V and 6 bases at J, with 6 bases in the middle. The CDR3 loop reads CASSLLQANVLTF. The CDR3 nucleotides are TGTGCCAGCAGCTTGCTCCAGGCCAACGTCCTGACTTTC. The complete variable domain, with remaining parts taken from reference TRBV7-8 and TRBJ2-6, reads GAGVSQSPRYKVAKRGQDVALRCDPISGHVSLFWYQQALGQGPEFLTYFQNEAQLDKSGLPSDRFFAERPEGSVSTLKIQRTQQEDSAVYLCASSLLQANVLTFGAGSRLTVL.

This clonotype showed up many times. The chain has TRBV7-8 and TRBJ2-5; possibly TRBD2 for D (5 bases). Germline loops: CDR1 SGHVS, CDR2 FQNEAQ. CDR3 length: 14 residues. Trimming pared 1 base from V and 10 bases from J, leaving 16 bases between. The CDR3 DNA follows: TGTGCCAGCAGCTTAGGGGTCGGGTCCGGGGACCAGTACTTC. It encodes CASSLGVGSGDQYF. The full variable domain, with the rest looked up from reference TRBV7-8 and TRBJ2-5, is GAGVSQSPRYKVAKRGQDVALRCDPISGHVSLFWYQQALGQGPEFLTYFQNEAQLDKSGLPSDRFFAERPEGSVSTLKIQRTQQEDSAVYLCASSLGVGSGDQYFGPGTRLLVL.

This clonotype has ten or more counts. The CDR3, as DNA: TGTGCCAGCAGCGTAGTGGAGGGTGGCGAGCAGTACTTC. Translation: CASSVVEGGEQYF. The chain joins TRBV9 to TRBJ2-7; D is possibly TRBD2 (6 bases). The CDR3 is made up of 13 amino acids. V lost 0 bases to trimming and J lost 6 bases, with 10 bases between them. Germline values: CDR1 SGDLS, CDR2 YYNGEE.

A word on this clonotype: One end of the junction varies from germline; a read error may be responsible. J is TRBJ1-2 and V is TRBV29-1, with 9 bases lining up with TRBD1. This CDR3 has 12 amino acids. CDR1 is SQVTM, CDR2 ANQGSEA, per germline. The CDR3 sequence is CSVGQGDRRLRF. CDR3 DNA: TGCAGCGTGGGACAGGGCGACAGGCGTCTCCGCTTC.

The CDR3 here is CATSRVGQVGETQHF. DNA of the CDR3: TGTGCCACCAGCAGAGTGGGACAGGTGGGGGAGACCCAGCATTTT. The chain is built from TRBV15 and TRBJ1-5; 8 bases fit TRBD1. V lost 1 base and J lost 11; bases outside the gene matches: 10. The CDR3 consists of 15 residues. Germline CDR1 is LNHNV and CDR2 is YYDKDF (reference sequence).

This clonotype has just one count. This rearrangement joins TRBV7-9 to TRBJ1-1; 7 positions match TRBD1. The germline V gene has CDR1 SEHNR and CDR2 FQNEAQ (reference sequence). The CDR3 runs to 15 residues. V lost 5 bases and J lost 4; bases outside the gene matches: 10. The CDR3 here is CASSKRRQGLTEAFF. CDR3 DNA: TGTGCCAGCAGCAAAAGAAGACAGGGCCTCACTGAAGCTTTCTTT. Combining the CDR3 with reference TRBV7-9 and TRBJ1-1 gives the whole variable domain DTGVSQNPRHKITKRGQNVTFRCDPISEHNRLYWYRQTLGQGPEFLTYFQNEAQLEKSRLLSDRFSAERPKGSFSTLEIQRTEQGDSAMYLCASSKRRQGLTEAFFGQGTRLTVV.